This TCR beta chain was profiled in a study of naive and memory T cell subsets. Findings and caveats of the study: A few larger clonotypes appeared in naive repertoires, especially CD8, possibly memory cells re-expressing CD45RA. There was no ground truth to check naive and memory subset results. Diversity fell and Gini index rose from naive through CM, EM, EMRA.

As to this clonotype: Its antigen is not known.

This CDR3 contains 13 residues. V was pared by 0 bases and J by 9 bases, with 6 bases between. The germline gives CDR1 KGHSY, CDR2 FQNENV. The beta constant-region primer was an equimolar mix of two oligonucleotides covering TRBC1 and TRBC2. Nested alpha and beta constant-region primers with the SP2 primer drove four PCR rounds on ligated cDNA. The cDNA 3' end received a ligated single-stranded oligonucleotide carrying the SP2 primer and a 12-nucleotide UMI. In TCRdb, the UMI-ligation and nested PCR reads were re-called with MiXCR into one record per CDR3 protein. The sample gives around 93,000 distinct CDR3 sequences, roughly 10% of which show up once; approximately 0.14% is in the top ten.

The chain combines TRBV16 with TRBJ1-6; D call uncertain. Sequenced material: naive CD4+ T cells from blood. The TCR sequence derives from a human donor in good health. CDR3 sequence (DNA): TGTGCCAGCAGCCAATCGGAGTCTTCACCCCTCCACTTT. Translated, it gives CASSQSESSPLHF.